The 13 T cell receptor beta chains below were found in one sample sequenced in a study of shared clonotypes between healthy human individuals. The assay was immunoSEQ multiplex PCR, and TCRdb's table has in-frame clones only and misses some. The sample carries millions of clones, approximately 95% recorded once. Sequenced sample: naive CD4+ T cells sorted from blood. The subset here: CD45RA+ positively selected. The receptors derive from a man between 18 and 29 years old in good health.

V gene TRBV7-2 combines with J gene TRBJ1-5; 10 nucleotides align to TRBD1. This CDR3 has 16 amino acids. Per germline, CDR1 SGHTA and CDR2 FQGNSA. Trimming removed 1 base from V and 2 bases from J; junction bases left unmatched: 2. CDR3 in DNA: TGTGCCAGCAGCTTAGAAGGGACAGGGGGCAATCAGCCCCAGCATTTT. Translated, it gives CASSLEGTGGNQPQHF.

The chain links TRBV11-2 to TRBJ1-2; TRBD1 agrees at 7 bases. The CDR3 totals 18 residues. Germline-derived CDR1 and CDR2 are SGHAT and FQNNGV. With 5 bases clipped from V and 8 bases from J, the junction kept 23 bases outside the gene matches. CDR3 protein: CASSPGTDAEVRARGYTF. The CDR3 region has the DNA TGTGCCAGCAGCCCGGGGACAGATGCGGAAGTCAGGGCGAGAGGCTACACCTTC.

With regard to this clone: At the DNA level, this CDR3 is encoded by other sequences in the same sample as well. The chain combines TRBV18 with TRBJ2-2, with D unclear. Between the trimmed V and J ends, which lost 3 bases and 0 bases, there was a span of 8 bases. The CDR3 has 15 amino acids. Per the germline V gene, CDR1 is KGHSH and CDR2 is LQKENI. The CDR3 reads CASSPGTSNTGELFF. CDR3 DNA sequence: TGTGCCAGCTCACCGGGCACCTCGAACACCGGGGAGCTGTTTTTT.

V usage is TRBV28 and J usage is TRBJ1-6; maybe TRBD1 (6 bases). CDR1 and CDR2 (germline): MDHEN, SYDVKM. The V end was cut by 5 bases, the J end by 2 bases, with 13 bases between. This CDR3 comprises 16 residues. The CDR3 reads CASSQGSIAYNSPLHF. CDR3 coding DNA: TGTGCCAGCAGTCAGGGGTCGATTGCCTATAATTCACCCCTCCACTTT. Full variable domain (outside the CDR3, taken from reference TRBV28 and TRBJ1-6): DVKVTQSSRYLVKRTGEKVFLECVQDMDHENMFWYRQDPGLGLRLIYFSYDVKMKEKGDIPEGYSVSREKKERFSLILESASTNQTSMYLCASSQGSIAYNSPLHFGNGTRLTVT.

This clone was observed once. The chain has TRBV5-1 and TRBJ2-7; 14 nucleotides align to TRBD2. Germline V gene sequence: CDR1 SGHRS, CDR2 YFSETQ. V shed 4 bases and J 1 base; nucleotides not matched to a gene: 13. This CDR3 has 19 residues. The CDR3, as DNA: TGCGCCAGCAGCCTCGGGACTAGCGGGAGTCAGACTGGGTCCTACGAGCAGTACTTC. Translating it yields CASSLGTSGSQTGSYEQYF. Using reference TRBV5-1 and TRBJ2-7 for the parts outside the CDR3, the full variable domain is KAGVTQTPRYLIKTRGQQVTLSCSPISGHRSVSWYQQTPGQGLQFLFEYFSETQRNKGNFPGRFSGRQFSNSRSEMNVSTLELGDSALYLCASSLGTSGSQTGSYEQYFGPGTRLTVT.

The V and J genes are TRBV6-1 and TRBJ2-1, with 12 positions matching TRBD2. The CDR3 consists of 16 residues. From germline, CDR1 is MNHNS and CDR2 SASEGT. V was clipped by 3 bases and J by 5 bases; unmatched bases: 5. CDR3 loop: CASSERRLAGDNEQFF. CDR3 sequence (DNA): TGTGCCAGCAGTGAGCGTAGACTAGCGGGGGACAATGAGCAGTTCTTC.

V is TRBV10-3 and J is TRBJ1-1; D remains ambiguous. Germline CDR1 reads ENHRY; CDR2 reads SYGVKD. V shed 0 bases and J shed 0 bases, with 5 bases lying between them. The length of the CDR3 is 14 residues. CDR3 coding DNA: TGTGCCATCAGTGAGTCGTGGCTGAACACTGAAGCTTTCTTT. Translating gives CAISESWLNTEAFF.

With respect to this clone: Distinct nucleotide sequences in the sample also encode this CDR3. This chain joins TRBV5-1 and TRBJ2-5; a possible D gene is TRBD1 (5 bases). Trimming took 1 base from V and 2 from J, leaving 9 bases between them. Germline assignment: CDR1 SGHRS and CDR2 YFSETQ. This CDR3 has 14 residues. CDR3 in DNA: TGCGCCAGCAGCTTGACAGGTTCTCAAGAGACCCAGTACTTC. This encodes CASSLTGSQETQYF.

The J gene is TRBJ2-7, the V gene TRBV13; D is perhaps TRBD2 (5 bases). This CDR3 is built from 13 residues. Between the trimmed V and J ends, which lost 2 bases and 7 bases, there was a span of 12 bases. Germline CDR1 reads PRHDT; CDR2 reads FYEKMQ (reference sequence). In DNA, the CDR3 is TGTGCCAGCAGCTTATTTAGGGAGTGGGAGCAGTACTTC. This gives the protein CASSLFREWEQYF.

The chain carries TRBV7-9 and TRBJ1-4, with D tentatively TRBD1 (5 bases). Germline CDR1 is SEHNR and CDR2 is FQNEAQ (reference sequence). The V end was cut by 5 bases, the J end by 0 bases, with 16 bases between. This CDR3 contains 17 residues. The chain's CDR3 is CASSARDRLATNEKLFF. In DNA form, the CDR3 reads TGTGCCAGCAGCGCCCGGGACCGCCTTGCAACTAATGAAAAACTGTTTTTT.

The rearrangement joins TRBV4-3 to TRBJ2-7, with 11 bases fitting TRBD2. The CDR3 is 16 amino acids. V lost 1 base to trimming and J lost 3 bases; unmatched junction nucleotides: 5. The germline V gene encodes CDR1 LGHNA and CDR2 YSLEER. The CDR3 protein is CASSQGAGTSGYEQYF. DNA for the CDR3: TGCGCCAGCAGCCAAGGGGCGGGGACTAGCGGCTACGAGCAGTACTTC.

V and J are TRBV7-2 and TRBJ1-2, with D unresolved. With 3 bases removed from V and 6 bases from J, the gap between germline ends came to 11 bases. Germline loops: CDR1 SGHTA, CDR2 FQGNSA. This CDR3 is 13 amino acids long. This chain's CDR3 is CASSFQSLNGYTF. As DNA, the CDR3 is TGTGCCAGCAGCTTCCAGTCCTTAAATGGCTACACCTTC.

CDR3 sequence: CASSLSGGSGYNEQFF. For the CDR3, the DNA is TGTGCCAGCAGCTTATCCGGCGGGAGCGGGTACAATGAGCAGTTCTTC. The chain carries TRBV11-2 and TRBJ2-1; TRBD2 matches 7 bases. Germline trimming cut 2 bases from V and 4 bases from J; bases unmatched to any gene: 8. In germline, CDR1 is SGHAT, CDR2 FQNNGV. This CDR3 contains 16 residues.